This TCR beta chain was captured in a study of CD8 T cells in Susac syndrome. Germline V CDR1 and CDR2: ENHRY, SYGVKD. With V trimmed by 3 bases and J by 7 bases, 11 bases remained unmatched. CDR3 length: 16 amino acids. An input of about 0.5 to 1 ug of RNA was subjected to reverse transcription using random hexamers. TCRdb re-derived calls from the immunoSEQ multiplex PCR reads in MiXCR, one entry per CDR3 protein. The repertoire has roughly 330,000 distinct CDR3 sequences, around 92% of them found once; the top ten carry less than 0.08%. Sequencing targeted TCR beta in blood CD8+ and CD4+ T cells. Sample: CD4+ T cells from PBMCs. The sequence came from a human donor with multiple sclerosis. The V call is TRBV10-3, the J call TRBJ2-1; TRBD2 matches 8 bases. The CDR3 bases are TGTGCCATCAGTGATGGGCGGGGGGCCAGCAGAAATGAGCAGTTCTTC. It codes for CAISDGRGASRNEQFF.